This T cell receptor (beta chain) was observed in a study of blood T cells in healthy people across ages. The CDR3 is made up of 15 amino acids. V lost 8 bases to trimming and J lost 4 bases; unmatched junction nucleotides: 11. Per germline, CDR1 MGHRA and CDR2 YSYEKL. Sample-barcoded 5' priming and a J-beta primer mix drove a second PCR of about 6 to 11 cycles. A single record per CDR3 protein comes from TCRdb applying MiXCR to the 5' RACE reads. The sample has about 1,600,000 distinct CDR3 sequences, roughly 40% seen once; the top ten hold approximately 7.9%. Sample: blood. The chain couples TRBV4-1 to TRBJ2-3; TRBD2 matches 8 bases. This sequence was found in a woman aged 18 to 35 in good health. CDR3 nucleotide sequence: TGCGCCAGCTCTATCCGGGGGGGTGCCCCAGATACGCAGTATTTT. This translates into CASSIRGGAPDTQYF.